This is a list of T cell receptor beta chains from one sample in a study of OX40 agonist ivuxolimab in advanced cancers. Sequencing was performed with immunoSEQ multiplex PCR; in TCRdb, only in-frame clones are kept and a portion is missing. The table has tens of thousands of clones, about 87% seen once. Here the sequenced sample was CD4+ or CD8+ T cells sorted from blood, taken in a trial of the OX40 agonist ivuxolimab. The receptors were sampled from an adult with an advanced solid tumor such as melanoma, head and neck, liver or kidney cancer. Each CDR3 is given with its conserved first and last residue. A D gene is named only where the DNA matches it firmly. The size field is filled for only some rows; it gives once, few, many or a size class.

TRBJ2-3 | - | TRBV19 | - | TGTGCCAGTAGGGCCTTGGCAGGGAACACAGATACGCAGTATTTT | CASRALAGNTDTQYF
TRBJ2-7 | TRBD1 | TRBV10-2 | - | TGCGCCACCTCGGACAGGCTCGACGAGCAGTACTTC | CATSDRLDEQYF
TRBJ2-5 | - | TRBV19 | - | TGTGCCAGTAGTCAAAGACCATTTAAAGAGACCCAGTACTTC | CASSQRPFKETQYF
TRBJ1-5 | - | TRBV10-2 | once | TGCGCCAGCAGTGATATCCCCGTTGGCAGCAATCAGCCCCAGCATTTT | CASSDIPVGSNQPQHF
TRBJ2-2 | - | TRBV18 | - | TGTGCCAGCTCACCAGGCCAGGGGACATCCTCCGGGGAGCTGTTTTTT | CASSPGQGTSSGELFF
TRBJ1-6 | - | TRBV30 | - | TGTGCCTGGAGTACGCGACCCGTGGGTTTCAGTTCACCCCTCCACTTT | CAWSTRPVGFSSPLHF
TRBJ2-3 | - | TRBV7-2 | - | TGTGCCACTACCGAACAGGGATTCACAGATACGCAGTATTTT | CATTEQGFTDTQYF
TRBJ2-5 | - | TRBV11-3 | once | TGTGCCAGCAGTTTTGGAACGGAGGAGACCCAGTACTTC | CASSFGTEETQYF
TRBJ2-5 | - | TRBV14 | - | TGTGCCAGCAGCCGGGTTGGATTAGGGCGGGAGACCCAGTACTTC | CASSRVGLGRETQYF
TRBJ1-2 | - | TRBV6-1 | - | TGTGCCAGCAGTGGGGGGGGCGGCTACACCTTC | CASSGGGGYTF
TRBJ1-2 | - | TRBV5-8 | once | TGTGCCAGCAGCTTTGACCGGCCCTATGGCTACACCTTC | CASSFDRPYGYTF
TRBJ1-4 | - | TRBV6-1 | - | TGTGCCAGCAGCAGGGGCCTTGCAACTAATGAAAAACTGTTTTTT | CASSRGLATNEKLFF
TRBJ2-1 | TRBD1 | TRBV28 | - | TGTGCCAGCCGTCCCGGGACAGGGTTCGATGAGCAGTTCTTC | CASRPGTGFDEQFF
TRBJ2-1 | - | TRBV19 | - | TGTGCCAGTAAGTCGAAAACACTATACAATGAGCAGTTCTTC | CASKSKTLYNEQFF
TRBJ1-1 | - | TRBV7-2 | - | TGTGCCAGCAGCCTAGTGTTCATGAACACTGAAGCTTTCTTT | CASSLVFMNTEAFF
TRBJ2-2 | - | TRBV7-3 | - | TGTGCCAGCAGCCAACAGGGCCCGAACACCGGGGAGCTGTTTTTT | CASSQQGPNTGELFF
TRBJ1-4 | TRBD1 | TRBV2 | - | TGTGCCAGCAGATGGGACAGCCCGAATGAAAAACTGTTTTTT | CASRWDSPNEKLFF
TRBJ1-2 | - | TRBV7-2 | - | TGTGCCAGCAGCTTAAACGAGGGTGGCTATGGCTACACCTTC | CASSLNEGGYGYTF
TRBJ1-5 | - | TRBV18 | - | TGTGCCAGCTCACCATTAATAGATCAGCCCCAGCATTTT | CASSPLIDQPQHF
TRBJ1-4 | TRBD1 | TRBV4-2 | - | TGTGCCAGCAGCCAAGGGGACAGGGGGCGGGATGAAAAACTGTTTTTT | CASSQGDRGRDEKLFF
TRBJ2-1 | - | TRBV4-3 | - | TGCGCCAGCAGCGCGAGTCTCCAGCTCGATGAGCAGTTCTTC | CASSASLQLDEQFF
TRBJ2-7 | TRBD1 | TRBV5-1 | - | TGCGCCAGCAGACAAAAGACAGGGGACGAGCAGTACTTC | CASRQKTGDEQYF
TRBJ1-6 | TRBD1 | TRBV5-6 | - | TGTGCCAGCAGCCGGACAGGGAGGTCTTCACCCCTCCACTTT | CASSRTGRSSPLHF
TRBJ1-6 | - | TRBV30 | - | TGTGCCTGGAGTGGAAGGGTTTTTTATAATTCACCCCTCCACTTT | CAWSGRVFYNSPLHF
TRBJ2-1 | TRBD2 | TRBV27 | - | TGTGCCAGCAGACCCCTAGCGGGGGAGCTGAATGTGCAGTTCTTC | CASRPLAGELNVQFF
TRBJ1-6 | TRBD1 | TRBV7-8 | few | TGTGCCAGCAGCCCCAGGACAGGGGGCTCCTATAATTCACCCCTCCACTTT | CASSPRTGGSYNSPLHF
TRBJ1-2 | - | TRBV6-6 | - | TGTGCCAGCAGTCCCCGGGAGGGAGTACTTGGGTATGGCTACACCTTC | CASSPREGVLGYGYTF
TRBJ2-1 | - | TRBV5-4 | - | TGTGCCAGCAGCTATACTTTTAATGAGCAGTTCTTC | CASSYTFNEQFF
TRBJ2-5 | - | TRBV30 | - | TGTGCCTGGAGTAAAAGGGCCCAGTACTTC | CAWSKRAQYF
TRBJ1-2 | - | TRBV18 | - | TGTGCCAGCTCACCAGGGGAAAACTATGGCTACACCTTC | CASSPGENYGYTF
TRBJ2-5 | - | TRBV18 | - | TGTGCCAGCTCACCAGCCGGGGAAGAGACCCAGTACTTC | CASSPAGEETQYF
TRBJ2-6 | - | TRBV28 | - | TGTGCCAGCTTAAGGGGATGGGGCTCTGGGGCCAACGTCCTGACTTTC | CASLRGWGSGANVLTF
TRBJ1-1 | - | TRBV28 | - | TGTGCCAGCAGTTCGGGGGCTGGAGAGGGGGATGAAGCTTTCTTT | CASSSGAGEGDEAFF
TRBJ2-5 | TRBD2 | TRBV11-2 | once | TGTGCCAGCAGCAACGGACTAGCCCTCCAAGAGACCCAGTACTTC | CASSNGLALQETQYF
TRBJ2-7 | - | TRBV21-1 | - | TGTGCCAGCAGCAAGATGATCCTACCACTCTACGAGCAGTACTTC | CASSKMILPLYEQYF
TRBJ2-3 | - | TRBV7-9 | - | TGTGCCAGCAGCTTGGCGAGCACAGATACGCAGTATTTT | CASSLASTDTQYF
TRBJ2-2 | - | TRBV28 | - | TGTGCCAGCAACCGGGGGTTCACCGGGGAGCTGTTTTTT | CASNRGFTGELFF
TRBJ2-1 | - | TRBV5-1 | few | TGCGCCAGCAGCTCCAGGGCGGACGGATACAATGAGCAGTTCTTC | CASSSRADGYNEQFF
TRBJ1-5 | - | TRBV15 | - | TGTGCCACCAGCAGAGACCCTAATCAGCCCCAGCATTTT | CATSRDPNQPQHF
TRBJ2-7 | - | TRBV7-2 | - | TGTGCCAGCAGCTTAACCTACAGGGCCGAGCAGTACTTC | CASSLTYRAEQYF
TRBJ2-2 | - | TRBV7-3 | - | TGTGCCAGCAGCCGTCCCGGCGGGGTCGAGACGGGGGAGCTGTTTTTT | CASSRPGGVETGELFF
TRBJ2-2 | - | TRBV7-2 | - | TGTGCCAGCGGGACACCGAACACCGGGGAGCTGTTTTTT | CASGTPNTGELFF
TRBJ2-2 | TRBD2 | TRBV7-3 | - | TGTGCCAGCAGCTTAACGTCTGGACTAGCCGGTAACACCGGGGAGCTGTTTTTT | CASSLTSGLAGNTGELFF
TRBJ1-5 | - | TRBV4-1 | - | TGCGCCAGCAGCCATAATTCCGGGACAACAAGCAATCAGCCCCAGCATTTT | CASSHNSGTTSNQPQHF
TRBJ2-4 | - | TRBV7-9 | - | TGTGCCAGCAGCGCGAACCTAGCCAAAAACATTCAGTACTTC | CASSANLAKNIQYF
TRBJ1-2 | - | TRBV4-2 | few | TGTGCCAGCAGCCAAGTTGTACAGGTCTATGGCTACACCTTC | CASSQVVQVYGYTF
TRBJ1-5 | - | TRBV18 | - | TGTGCCAGCTCACCGGAACAGGGAGATCAGCCCCAGCATTTT | CASSPEQGDQPQHF
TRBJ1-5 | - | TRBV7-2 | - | TGTGCCAGCAGCTTAGAGAGAAGGCCAGGGCAGCCCCAGCATTTT | CASSLERRPGQPQHF
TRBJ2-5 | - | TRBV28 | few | TGTGCCAGCAGTTGGCGGCGCGGCGGGGAGACCCAGTACTTC | CASSWRRGGETQYF
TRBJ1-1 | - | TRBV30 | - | TGTGCCTGGACTCGGACTGGGGGCACTGAAGCTTTCTTT | CAWTRTGGTEAFF
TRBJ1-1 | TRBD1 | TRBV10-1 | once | TGCGCCAGCAGCTTTGTACAGGGGGTACCTGAAGCTTTCTTT | CASSFVQGVPEAFF